This T cell receptor (beta chain) is drawn from a study of HIV-infected patients and healthy controls. Germline-derived CDR1 and CDR2 are ENHRY and SYGVKD. V dropped 3 bases and J dropped 0; count of bases not matched to a gene: 6. CDR3 length: 16 amino acids. TCRdb called the 5' RACE reads again in MiXCR, with one record for every CDR3 protein. The sample lists 18,000 or so distinct CDR3 sequences, around 20% seen once, with around 35% in the top ten. This receptor was taken from a human donor in good health. Sequencing was done on a sample of CD8+ T cells from blood. V gene TRBV10-3 combines with J gene TRBJ2-3, with TRBD2 matching over 7 bases. CDR3 loop: CAISEGLAASTDTQYF. CDR3 in DNA: TGTGCCATCAGTGAAGGGCTAGCGGCTAGCACAGATACGCAGTATTTT.